This TCR beta chain is from a study of blood T cell repertoires in COVID-19. Study as a whole: Material from acute and convalescent COVID-19 was sourced from the United States, Italy and Spain.

The CDR3 runs 16 residues. The V gene's germline CDR1 is SNHLY and CDR2 FYNNEI. Trimming stripped 4 bases from V and 3 bases from J, with 16 bases between. Participants were aged roughly 18 to 95 years, lived in around 25 US areas, and enrolled virtually. Original methodology: For nucleated cells, counts were estimated from reference gene primer amplification. Sequenced by immunoSEQ multiplex PCR; TCRdb stores in-frame clones only, minus some. D and trimming come from the DNA, and the V and J calls and clone size come from that table. The table includes more than 200,000 clones, about 85% detected once.

Sequenced input: PBMCs or T cells enriched from blood (not recorded which). This receptor was taken from a man in his thirties or forties who had recovered from COVID-19. V gene TRBV2 combines with J gene TRBJ1-5; D is uncertain. CDR3 sequence reads: CASSVLGGASNQPQHF. In DNA, the CDR3 is TGTGCCAGCAGTGTGTTGGGAGGCGCCTCCAATCAGCCCCAGCATTTT.